These 15 T cell receptor beta chains were sequenced from one sample in a study of blood T cell repertoires in COVID-19. Here immunoSEQ multiplex PCR was the method, and the copy in TCRdb shows in-frame clones only, minus some. The table records 150,000 to 200,000 clones, approximately 90% of them present only once. The sample comprised peripheral blood. These receptor sequences come from a woman aged 80 or over in a cohort sampled during active or convalescent COVID-19.

The rearrangement joins TRBV10-2 to TRBJ2-1; 8 positions match TRBD1. This CDR3 is built from 15 residues. Germline trimming cut 6 bases from V and 8 bases from J; bases unmatched to any gene: 12. Per the germline V gene, CDR1 is WSHSY and CDR2 is SAAADI. For the CDR3, the DNA is TGCGCCAGCAGGATAACAGGGGGAAGGGGGGATGAGCAGTTCTTC. This codes for CASRITGGRGDEQFF.

The gene calls are TRBV28 and TRBJ1-2, with unresolved D. Germline V CDR1 and CDR2: MDHEN, SYDVKM. The V gene lost 6 bases and the J gene lost 7 bases, with 15 bases spanning the gap. The CDR3 covers 13 residues. CDR3 in DNA: TGTGCCAGCAGGCCCTATGAGGTGGGTGGCTACACCTTC. It codes for CASRPYEVGGYTF.

V usage is TRBV20-1 and J usage is TRBJ2-4; D not certain. Trimming took off 3 bases at V and 0 bases at J, with 12 bases between the two ends. Germline CDR1 is DFQATT and CDR2 is SNEGSKA (reference sequence). The CDR3 consists of 15 residues. This CDR3 is CSASGGRLAKNIQYF. In DNA form, the CDR3 reads TGCAGTGCTAGTGGCGGTCGGCTAGCCAAAAACATTCAGTACTTC.

This chain connects TRBV25-1 to TRBJ1-1; 8 nucleotides match TRBD1. The CDR3 consists of 11 residues. V was pared by 6 bases and J by 11 bases, with 5 bases of the junction left unmatched. The V gene's germline CDR1 is MGHDK and CDR2 SYGVNS. The CDR3 DNA is TGTGCCAGCAGGCACAGGGGGGCGGCTTTCTTT. This sequence encodes CASRHRGAAFF. Looking up the rest from reference TRBV25-1 and TRBJ1-1 gives the full variable domain: EADIYQTPRYLVIGTGKKITLECSQTMGHDKMYWYQQDPGMELHLIHYSYGVNSTEKGDLSSESTVSRIRTEHFPLTLESARPSHTSQYLCASRHRGAAFFGQGTRLTVV.

The V call is TRBV15, the J call TRBJ1-1, with TRBD1 matching over 10 bases. This CDR3 contains 15 residues. The germline gives CDR1 LNHNV, CDR2 YYDKDF (reference sequence). Trimming at V came to 5 bases and at J to 5 bases, leaving 8 bases not matched to a gene. The CDR3: CATSPEGTGETEAFF. In nucleotides, the CDR3 is TGTGCCACCAGCCCCGAAGGGACAGGGGAGACTGAAGCTTTCTTT.

This chain connects TRBV6-5 to TRBJ1-6; 7 nucleotides match TRBD1. The J segment lost 4 bases and the V segment lost 7 bases, leaving 7 bases of the junction unmatched. The CDR3 consists of 15 residues. CDR1 is MNHEY, CDR2 SVGAGI, per germline. CDR3 in amino acids: CASKGGAGYNSPLHF. CDR3 DNA: TGTGCCAGCAAAGGGGGCGCGGGGTATAATTCACCCCTCCACTTT.

In DNA form, the CDR3 reads TGTGCCAGCAGTTTAGGTGGAGGGGCGGGTGGAAACACCATATATTTT. Encoded protein: CASSLGGGAGGNTIYF. The chain couples TRBV28 to TRBJ1-3; a possible D gene is TRBD1 (5 bases). Between the trimmed V and J ends, which lost 2 bases and 3 bases, there was a span of 14 bases. CDR3 length: 16 residues. Germline-derived CDR1 and CDR2 are MDHEN and SYDVKM. The full variable domain, rest sourced from reference TRBV28 and TRBJ1-3, is DVKVTQSSRYLVKRTGEKVFLECVQDMDHENMFWYRQDPGLGLRLIYFSYDVKMKEKGDIPEGYSVSREKKERFSLILESASTNQTSMYLCASSLGGGAGGNTIYFGEGSWLTVV.

The V gene is TRBV11-2, the J gene TRBJ2-3; a weak D match, TRBD2 (6 bases). There are 15 residues in the CDR3. Trimming removed 3 bases at V and 3 bases at J, with 13 bases between. Germline V gene sequence: CDR1 SGHAT, CDR2 FQNNGV. The CDR3 here is CASSFSGPSTDTQYF. DNA of the CDR3: TGTGCCAGCAGCTTCAGCGGGCCCAGTACAGATACGCAGTATTTT.

The chain uses TRBV12-3 or TRBV12-4 and TRBJ1-2; tentatively, D is TRBD1 (6 bases). Trimming removed 6 bases at V and 8 bases at J, with 13 bases between. The CDR3 sequence is 12 residues long. In DNA, the CDR3 is TGTGCCAGCAGCTTATCTGGGACAGGCTACACCTTC. The encoded protein is CASSLSGTGYTF.

Regarding this clone: A read error may produce the germline difference seen at one junction end. The chain recombines TRBV3-1 (or the pseudogene TRBV3-2) with TRBJ2-5; possible D gene TRBD2, 5 bases. CDR3 length: 14 residues. Germline V lookup: CDR1 LGHDT, CDR2 YNNKEL (reference sequence). CDR3 bases: TGTGCCAGCAGCAAATCGAGGGCCCAAAAGACCCAGTACTTC. Translated: CASSKSRAQKTQYF.

The chain links TRBV10-3 to TRBJ1-1, with 7 bases lining up with TRBD1. CDR1 is ENHRY, CDR2 SYGVKD, per germline. This CDR3 region has 14 residues. Trimming at V came to 6 bases and at J to 3 bases, leaving 7 bases not matched to a gene. The CDR3 region is CAIRGTDRDTEAFF. The CDR3 coding sequence is TGTGCCATCAGGGGAACAGACAGGGACACTGAAGCTTTCTTT.

V is TRBV10-3 and J is TRBJ2-1; 11 bases agree with TRBD1. The CDR3 is 16 amino acids. With V trimmed by 4 bases and J by 8 bases, 10 bases remained unmatched. Per germline, CDR1 ENHRY and CDR2 SYGVKD. The CDR3 is CAISATGTGGMYEQFF. CDR3 sequence (DNA): TGTGCCATCAGTGCTACCGGGACAGGGGGTATGTATGAGCAGTTCTTC.

The V gene is TRBV29-1, the J gene TRBJ2-2, with 9 bases aligning to TRBD1. Germline lookup yields CDR1 SQVTM and CDR2 ANQGSEA. CDR3 length equals 14 residues. The V and J ends lost 5 bases and 6 bases, in that order; junction bases with no gene match: 7. The CDR3 spells CSVLQGAIPGELFF. CDR3 coding DNA: TGCAGCGTTTTACAGGGGGCGATCCCCGGGGAGCTGTTTTTT.

The gene calls are TRBV5-1 and TRBJ2-2, with 7 bases that match TRBD2. This CDR3 region has 16 residues. V shed 0 bases and J 2 bases; nucleotides not matched to a gene: 4. Germline values: CDR1 SGHRS, CDR2 YFSETQ. The CDR3 loop reads CASSLGREINTGELFF. The CDR3 nucleotides are TGCGCCAGCAGCTTGGGGCGGGAGATAAACACCGGGGAGCTGTTTTTT. The whole variable domain, filled in from reference TRBV5-1 and TRBJ2-2, reads KAGVTQTPRYLIKTRGQQVTLSCSPISGHRSVSWYQQTPGQGLQFLFEYFSETQRNKGNFPGRFSGRQFSNSRSEMNVSTLELGDSALYLCASSLGREINTGELFFGEGSRLTVL.

The chain joins TRBV28 to TRBJ1-5; D is uncertain. This CDR3 contains 13 residues. V was clipped by 6 bases and J by 4 bases, with 10 bases between them. The germline V gene has CDR1 MDHEN and CDR2 SYDVKM. The CDR3 DNA is TGTGCCAGCAGATTTAGCGGTAATCAGCCCCAGCATTTT. Amino acids: CASRFSGNQPQHF. Supplemented by reference TRBV28 and TRBJ1-5, the full variable domain reads DVKVTQSSRYLVKRTGEKVFLECVQDMDHENMFWYRQDPGLGLRLIYFSYDVKMKEKGDIPEGYSVSREKKERFSLILESASTNQTSMYLCASRFSGNQPQHFGDGTRLSIL.